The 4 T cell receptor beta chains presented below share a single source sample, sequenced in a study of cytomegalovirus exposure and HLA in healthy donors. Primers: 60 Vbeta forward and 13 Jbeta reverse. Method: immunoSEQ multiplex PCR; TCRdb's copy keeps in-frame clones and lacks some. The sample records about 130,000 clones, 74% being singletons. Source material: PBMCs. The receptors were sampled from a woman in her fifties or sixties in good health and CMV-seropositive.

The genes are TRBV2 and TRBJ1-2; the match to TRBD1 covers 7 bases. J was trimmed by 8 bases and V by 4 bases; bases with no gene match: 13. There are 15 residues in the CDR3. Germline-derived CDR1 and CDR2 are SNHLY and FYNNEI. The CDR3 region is CASSGPGQTMEGYTF. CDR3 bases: TGTGCCAGCAGTGGCCCGGGACAGACTATGGAGGGCTACACCTTC.

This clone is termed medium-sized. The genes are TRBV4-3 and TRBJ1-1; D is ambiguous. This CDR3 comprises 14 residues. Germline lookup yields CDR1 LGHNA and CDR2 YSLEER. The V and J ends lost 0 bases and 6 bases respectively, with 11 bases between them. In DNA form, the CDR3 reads TGCGCCAGCAGCCAAGATCGGGCGGGAGCTGAAGCTTTCTTT. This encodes CASSQDRAGAEAFF.

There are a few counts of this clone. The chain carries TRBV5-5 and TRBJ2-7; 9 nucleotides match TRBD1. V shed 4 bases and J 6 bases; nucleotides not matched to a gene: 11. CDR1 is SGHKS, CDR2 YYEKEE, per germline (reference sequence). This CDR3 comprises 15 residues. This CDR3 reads CASSPPGQGSREQYF. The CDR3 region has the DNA TGTGCCAGCAGCCCCCCGGGACAGGGATCGCGCGAGCAGTACTTC.

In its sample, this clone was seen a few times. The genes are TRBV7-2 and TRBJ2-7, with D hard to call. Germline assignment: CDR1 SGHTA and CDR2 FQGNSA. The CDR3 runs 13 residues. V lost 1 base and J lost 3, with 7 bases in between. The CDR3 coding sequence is TGTGCCAGCAGCTTAGAGCCCATCTACGAGCAGTACTTC. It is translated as CASSLEPIYEQYF.